This TCR beta chain stems from a study of control samples from healthy donors and cancer patients. The assay was immunoSEQ multiplex PCR, and TCRdb's table has in-frame clones only and misses some. The sample consists of 130,000 or so clones, 80% to 90% of them appearing once. This clonotype was obtained from a man in his fifties or sixties in good health. Sequenced sample: blood.

CDR3 loop: CAWSVGREIQYF. CDR3 sequence (DNA): TGTGCCTGGAGTGTAGGACGGGAGATTCAGTACTTC. The chain has TRBV30 and TRBJ2-4, with D tentatively TRBD2 (6 bases). The germline V gene encodes CDR1 GTSNPN and CDR2 SVGIG (reference sequence). The CDR3 sequence is 12 residues long. Trimming pared 0 bases from V and 10 bases from J, leaving 10 bases between.